The 15 T cell receptor beta chains below come from one sample, sequenced in a study of T cell repertoires in cytomegalovirus infection. For these TCRs, the target antigens are not known. A single record per CDR3 protein comes from TCRdb applying MiXCR to the reads. The data hold 700,000 to 850,000 distinct CDR3 sequences, with about 33% observed a single time. The specimen comprised cultured CD8+ T cells from PBMCs, sampled from culture after CMV antigen stimulation. These receptors all stem from a human donor in good health (CMV status not recorded). Some clones in this sample may be carry-over from other donors' samples.

J is TRBJ2-2 and V is TRBV24-1; a possible D gene is TRBD1 (5 bases). Germline V gene lookup returns CDR1 KGHDR and CDR2 SFDVKD. The CDR3 loop spans 16 amino acids. V was shortened by 4 bases and J by 5 bases, with 16 bases between the two germline ends. CDR3 in DNA: TGTGCCACCAGTGACAAAACAACAGGTTTAACCGGGGAGCTGTTTTTT. Translation gives CATSDKTTGLTGELFF.

This clonotype showed up many times. The CDR3 here is CASSFGGGLNEQFF. The CDR3 nucleotides read TGTGCCAGCAGTTTTGGCGGGGGGTTAAATGAGCAGTTCTTC. The chain carries TRBV12-3 or TRBV12-4 and TRBJ2-1, with 8 positions matching TRBD2. This CDR3 spans 14 amino acids. V trimming: 3 bases; J trimming: 7 bases; junction bases outside the gene matches: 5.

There are a few counts of this clonotype. This chain uses TRBV15 with TRBJ2-5; 7 bases match TRBD1. The CDR3 runs 16 residues. Germline V gene sequence: CDR1 LNHNV, CDR2 YYDKDF (reference sequence). J was trimmed by 3 bases and V by 5 bases; bases with no gene match: 12. The CDR3 DNA reads TGTGCCACCAGCGAGGGAGCAGGGGGAATAAAAGAGACCCAGTACTTC. The encoded protein is CATSEGAGGIKETQYF.

This clonotype occurred a few times. This rearrangement joins TRBV10-3 to TRBJ2-3; D remains unclear. The CDR3 has 12 amino acids. Per the germline V gene, CDR1 is ENHRY and CDR2 is SYGVKD. The V end lost 6 bases, the J end lost 3 bases, and 7 bases lay between the germline ends. In nucleotides, the CDR3 is TGTGCCATCAGGGAGAGAACAGATACGCAGTATTTT. Its translation is CAIRERTDTQYF.

The chain links TRBV28 to TRBJ2-5; TRBD1 aligns across 8 bases. The trim removed 5 bases at V and 5 bases at J, leaving 10 bases unmatched. Germline assignment: CDR1 MDHEN and CDR2 SYDVKM. The CDR3 runs 15 residues. CDR3 nucleotide sequence: TGTGCCAGCAGTCCTGCGCCGGGACAGGATGAGACCCAGTACTTC. Residues: CASSPAPGQDETQYF.

This clonotype occurred a few times. The J gene is TRBJ2-1, the V gene TRBV4-1, with 11 bases lining up with TRBD2. With V trimmed by 4 bases and J by 8 bases, 7 bases remained unmatched. This CDR3 has 15 amino acids. Germline loops: CDR1 MGHRA, CDR2 YSYEKL. CDR3: CASSPTSGAGDEQFF. For the CDR3, the DNA is TGCGCCAGCAGCCCGACTAGCGGGGCCGGGGATGAGCAGTTCTTC.

J is TRBJ2-1 and V is TRBV3-1; TRBD2 aligns across 10 bases. The CDR3 runs 16 residues. Germline CDR1 is LGHDT and CDR2 is YNNKEL (reference sequence). The junction had 5 bases not matched to a gene; V was cut back by 2 bases and J by 4 bases. The CDR3 here is CASSQIGTSAYNEQFF. DNA for the CDR3: TGTGCCAGCAGCCAAATTGGGACTAGCGCTTACAATGAGCAGTTCTTC.

This rearrangement joins TRBV27 to TRBJ2-7; D unclear. This CDR3 has 13 residues. Trimming took off 8 bases at V and 3 bases at J, with 14 bases between the two ends. Germline CDR1 is MNHEY and CDR2 is SMNVEV (reference sequence). The CDR3 region is CASRPDIRYEQYF. The DNA of the CDR3 is TGTGCCAGCCGCCCCGACATCCGCTACGAGCAGTACTTC.

The chain couples TRBV19 to TRBJ1-2; 10 nucleotides agree with TRBD1. Germline V CDR1 and CDR2: LNHDA, SQIVND (reference sequence). V lost 4 bases to trimming and J lost 3 bases; unmatched junction nucleotides: 17. The CDR3 extends over 19 amino acids. The CDR3 DNA is TGTGCCAGTAGTAATCCGGGACAGGGGCCCACCCTGCCTGACTATGGCTACACCTTC. Its translation is CASSNPGQGPTLPDYGYTF.

This chain links TRBV6-1 with TRBJ2-1, with 15 bases aligning to TRBD2. This CDR3 spans 18 amino acids. Germline V CDR1 and CDR2: MNHNS, SASEGT. After removal of 5 bases from V and 6 bases from J, the junction contained 11 bases not matched to a gene. The CDR3 sequence: CASSSGTSGGIWFNEQFF. The CDR3 bases are TGTGCCAGCAGTTCCGGGACTAGCGGGGGGATCTGGTTCAATGAGCAGTTCTTC.

The rearrangement uses TRBV6-2 or TRBV6-3 and TRBJ2-5, with 7 bases matching TRBD1. The junction had 11 bases not matched to a gene; V was cut back by 2 bases and J by 5 bases. The CDR3 length is 16 residues. The germline gives CDR1 MNHEY, CDR2 SVGEGT. The CDR3 region is CASSYPKMTGLETQYF. CDR3 nucleotide sequence: TGTGCCAGCAGTTACCCCAAGATGACAGGGTTGGAGACCCAGTACTTC.

This clonotype has only a few counts. This sequence joins TRBV6-1 and TRBJ2-3, with 7 bases aligning to TRBD2. The germline V gene has CDR1 MNHNS and CDR2 SASEGT. The CDR3 has 14 residues. V dropped 7 bases and J dropped 6; count of bases not matched to a gene: 10. The CDR3 region is CASTPGGKTDTQYF. The CDR3 DNA sequence: TGTGCCAGCACCCCGGGGGGAAAAACGGATACGCAGTATTTT.

This clonotype appeared a few times. The rearrangement joins TRBV7-8 to TRBJ2-2; 7 nucleotides line up with TRBD2. The CDR3 runs to 15 residues. CDR1 and CDR2 (germline): SGHVS, FQNEAQ. V was clipped by 8 bases and J by 5 bases; unmatched bases: 11. CDR3 sequence reads: CASRGLAVRTGELFF. In nucleotides, the CDR3 is TGTGCCAGCCGTGGGCTAGCGGTACGGACCGGGGAGCTGTTTTTT.

CDR3 sequence (DNA): TGCAGTGCTTCCCTGGGGGGGGCGAGGGGCTACACCTTC. This gives the protein CSASLGGARGYTF. The J gene is TRBJ1-2, the V gene TRBV20-1, with a weak D call TRBD1 (6 bases). The CDR3 is 13 residues long. Germline CDR1 is DFQATT and CDR2 is SNEGSKA (reference sequence). V gave up 5 bases and J gave up 8 bases, with 18 bases separating them.

This clonotype has only a few counts. This sequence joins TRBV4-2 and TRBJ2-2, with 7 bases fitting TRBD2. Germline V gene data show CDR1 as LGHNA and CDR2 as YNFKEQ. V shed 8 bases and J 1 base; nucleotides not matched to a gene: 10. The CDR3 sequence is 16 residues long. The CDR3 is CASFSWGGRNTGELFF. The DNA for the CDR3 is TGTGCCAGCTTCTCCTGGGGGGGGAGGAACACCGGGGAGCTGTTTTTT.